The next 11 T cell receptor beta chains were all read from a single sample in a study of identical twins. From the 5' RACE reads, TCRdb called clonotypes with MiXCR, one entry per CDR3 protein. The sample shows around 220,000 distinct CDR3 sequences, around 15% of them seen only once. Sequenced input: memory (CD45RO+) T cells sorted from blood. These receptors were obtained from a woman in her late teens or twenties in good health.

This clonotype was recorded once. V gene TRBV6-5 combines with J gene TRBJ1-5, with D maybe TRBD1 (5 bases). CDR3 length equals 14 residues. Germline V gene lookup returns CDR1 MNHEY and CDR2 SVGAGI. Trimming removed 4 bases at V and 9 bases at J, with 16 bases between. The CDR3 loop is CASSSNTRGGPQHF. For the CDR3, the DNA is TGTGCCAGCAGTTCGAACACGAGGGGTGGGCCCCAGCATTTT.

The sample holds a few counts of this clonotype. The genes are TRBV5-5 and TRBJ2-3; D might be TRBD2 (5 bases). CDR3 length equals 14 residues. V gave up 0 bases and J gave up 7 bases, with 12 bases separating them. CDR1 and CDR2 (germline): SGHKS, YYEKEE (reference sequence). CDR3 residues: CASSLGRNGNTQYF. The DNA of the CDR3 is TGTGCCAGCAGCTTGGGGAGGAATGGGAATACGCAGTATTTT.

The genes are TRBV6-1 and TRBJ2-3; no reliable D call. CDR3 length: 14 residues. With 4 bases removed from V and 2 bases from J, the gap between germline ends came to 10 bases. The germline V gene has CDR1 MNHNS and CDR2 SASEGT. CDR3 amino acids: CASSVFRDTDTQYF. The CDR3, as DNA: TGTGCCAGCAGTGTTTTCCGAGACACAGATACGCAGTATTTT.

The chain carries TRBV20-1 and TRBJ1-5; D unresolved. Germline CDR1 and CDR2: DFQATT and SNEGSKA (reference sequence). This CDR3 contains 12 residues. Trimming took 3 bases from V and 0 from J, leaving 3 bases between them. CDR3 sequence: CSASGSNQPQHF. Here the CDR3 DNA reads TGCAGTGCTAGTGGTAGCAATCAGCCCCAGCATTTT.

The rearrangement links TRBV3-1 to TRBJ2-7; 12 nucleotides line up with TRBD2. Germline CDR1 reads LGHDT; CDR2 reads YNNKEL (reference sequence). V trimming: 6 bases; J trimming: 1 base; junction bases outside the gene matches: 1. The CDR3 has 14 amino acids. The DNA of the CDR3 is TGTGCCAGCAGGACTAGCGGGGGATCCTACGAGCAGTACTTC. Translating gives CASRTSGGSYEQYF.

This clonotype was seen a handful of times. The CDR3 region has the DNA TGCGCCAGCAGCTTGGTTCTAGCGGGCACAGATACGCAGTATTTT. Amino acids: CASSLVLAGTDTQYF. The chain recombines TRBV5-1 with TRBJ2-3; 7 nucleotides align to TRBD2. CDR1 is SGHRS and CDR2 is YFSETQ in the germline V gene. This CDR3 region has 15 residues. Unmatched junction bases numbered 2, after V lost 0 bases and J lost 1 base.

This clonotype was counted between two and nine times. The chain couples TRBV7-2 to TRBJ1-2; weak D call: TRBD1 (6 bases). V gave up 6 bases and J gave up 3 bases, with 14 bases separating them. The germline V gene has CDR1 SGHTA and CDR2 FQGNSA. The CDR3 runs to 14 residues. The CDR3 sequence: CASRKWGADYGYTF. The CDR3 nucleotides are TGTGCCAGCAGGAAGTGGGGGGCGGACTATGGCTACACCTTC. The whole variable domain, remainder taken from reference TRBV7-2 and TRBJ1-2, is GAGVSQSPSNKVTEKGKDVELRCDPISGHTALYWYRQSLGQGLEFLIYFQGNSAPDKSGLPSDRFSAERTGGSVSTLTIQRTQQEDSAVYLCASRKWGADYGYTFGSGTRLTVV.

At least ten counts were recorded for this clonotype. The chain carries TRBV20-1 and TRBJ2-7; 11 bases are shared with TRBD2. Germline V gives CDR1 DFQATT, CDR2 SNEGSKA (reference sequence). The CDR3 spans 15 residues. V lost 0 bases, J lost 4 bases, and 5 bases stayed unmatched. The CDR3 region is CSARDWGTSGYEQYF. Written as DNA, the CDR3 is TGCAGTGCTAGAGATTGGGGGACTAGCGGATACGAGCAGTACTTC.

This clonotype was picked up many times. The rearrangement uses TRBV20-1 and TRBJ1-2; D gene ambiguous. Germline V lookup: CDR1 DFQATT, CDR2 SNEGSKA (reference sequence). This CDR3 is 12 amino acids long. Trimming took off 4 bases at V and 0 bases at J, with 6 bases between the two ends. CDR3 nucleotides: TGCAGTGCTACCAGGACTAACTATGGCTACACCTTC. Residues: CSATRTNYGYTF.

This clonotype was seen many times. V usage is TRBV20-1 and J usage is TRBJ2-3; 7 nucleotides align to TRBD2. Germline values: CDR1 DFQATT, CDR2 SNEGSKA (reference sequence). J was trimmed by 0 bases and V by 0 bases; bases with no gene match: 9. This CDR3 spans 17 amino acids. The CDR3 region is CSARDVVGSGSTDTQYF. The CDR3 coding sequence is TGCAGTGCTAGAGATGTAGTGGGTAGCGGGAGCACAGATACGCAGTATTTT.

There are a few counts of this clonotype. The V gene is TRBV4-3, the J gene TRBJ2-6; perhaps TRBD2 as D (5 bases). The length of the CDR3 is 15 residues. Germline CDR1 and CDR2: LGHNA and YSLEER. Trimming took 2 bases from V and 5 from J, leaving 10 bases between them. The CDR3 sequence is CASSQQHGRANVLTF. CDR3 in DNA: TGCGCCAGCAGCCAACAACACGGGAGGGCCAACGTCCTGACTTTC.